This entry is about one T cell receptor (beta chain). This sample was taken from a study of blood T cell repertoires in COVID-19. In the study overall: From the United States, Italy and Spain came samples of acute and convalescent COVID-19. PBMCs, B-cell-depleted T cells, or T cells were the source of the cDNA or gDNA that made up the material.

V lost 10 bases and J 3 bases, leaving 18 bases between the germline ends. The length of the CDR3 is 14 residues. In germline, CDR1 is MNHEY, CDR2 SVGAGI. In the authors' workflow: Nucleated cell counts were estimated from reference gene primer amplification. Method: immunoSEQ multiplex PCR; TCRdb's copy keeps in-frame clones and lacks some. That table supplies the V and J calls and clone size; D and trimming were determined from the DNA. In the table there are around 320,000 clones, about 85% of which are singletons. This clonotype originated in a man aged 18 to 30 with active or convalescent COVID-19. The sequencing input was peripheral blood. This chain connects TRBV6-5 to TRBJ1-2, with D possibly being TRBD1 (6 bases). As DNA, the CDR3 is TGTGCCACCTCCTCTACAGGGTCCCACTATGGCTACACCTTC. Residues: CATSSTGSHYGYTF.